A single sample is the source of the 22 T cell receptor beta chains below, sequenced in a study of T cells in Graves' hyperthyroidism and ophthalmopathy. Using RNA transcripts as the source, TCR beta CDR3 regions were amplified. During a first-round RT-PCR of the TCR CDR3, the HTBI primer set was used. TCRdb recomputed calls from the multiplex PCR reads with MiXCR, one row per CDR3 protein. Here the sample spans 600,000 to 750,000 distinct CDR3 sequences, roughly 17% being singletons. The sequencing input was blood. The origin of the receptors is a man in his fifties with Graves' hyperthyroidism.

This clonotype has a count of ten or more. The CDR3 reads CSATTAGDTEAFF. The CDR3, as DNA: TGCAGTGCTACTACAGCAGGGGACACTGAAGCTTTCTTT. The V gene is TRBV20-1, the J gene TRBJ1-1; D is possibly TRBD1 (6 bases). This CDR3 has 13 residues. The V gene lost 4 bases and the J gene lost 3 bases, with 12 bases spanning the gap. Per the germline V gene, CDR1 is DFQATT and CDR2 is SNEGSKA (reference sequence).

This clonotype was recorded a few times. The V call is TRBV4-1, the J call TRBJ1-6, with TRBD1 as a possible D gene (6 bases). The CDR3 extends over 17 amino acids. Germline V gives CDR1 MGHRA, CDR2 YSYEKL. V was shortened by 0 bases and J by 1 base, with 10 bases between the two germline ends. CDR3 nucleotides: TGCGCCAGCAGCCAAGATACAGGGCGATCCTATAATTCACCCCTCCACTTT. Translating it yields CASSQDTGRSYNSPLHF.

The chain employs TRBV7-9 and TRBJ1-4; TRBD1 agrees at 9 bases. Germline V gene data show CDR1 as SEHNR and CDR2 as FQNEAQ (reference sequence). Trimming removed 1 base from V and 8 bases from J; junction bases left unmatched: 11. The length of the CDR3 is 17 residues. CDR3 DNA: TGTGCCAGCAGCTTAGTTCCCTCCGGACAGGGGAGGGAAAAACTGTTTTTT. It specifies CASSLVPSGQGREKLFF.

This clonotype was counted many times. The chain's CDR3 is CSASWARTYEQYF. The CDR3 coding sequence is TGCAGTGCTAGTTGGGCCAGGACCTACGAGCAGTACTTC. This chain connects TRBV20-1 to TRBJ2-7; D is unresolved. Per germline, CDR1 DFQATT and CDR2 SNEGSKA (reference sequence). This CDR3 is built from 13 residues. V was pared by 3 bases and J by 2 bases, with 11 bases between.

The chain joins TRBV27 to TRBJ1-5, with 10 positions matching TRBD1. Germline CDR1 and CDR2: MNHEY and SMNVEV (reference sequence). The trim removed 3 bases at V and 2 bases at J, leaving 7 bases unmatched. There are 17 residues in the CDR3. CDR3 bases: TGTGCCAGCAGTTTCACCGGGACAGGGGCGGGCAATCAGCCCCAGCATTTT. Protein: CASSFTGTGAGNQPQHF.

Comment on this clonotype: One junction end does not reproduce the germline sequence, and a read error may be involved. The genes are TRBV15 and TRBJ1-4, with D perhaps TRBD1 (5 bases). The CDR3 contains 13 residues. Germline values: CDR1 LNHNV, CDR2 YYDKDF (reference sequence). CDR3 bases: TGTGCCGGCAGGGCTGCAACTACTGAAAAACTGTTTTTT. Encoded protein: CAGRAATTEKLFF.

This clonotype has only a few counts. This chain connects TRBV5-1 to TRBJ2-1; 7 bases line up with TRBD2. V trimming: 0 bases; J trimming: 7 bases; junction bases outside the gene matches: 4. There are 14 residues in the CDR3. CDR1 and CDR2 from the germline V gene are SGHRS and YFSETQ. CDR3 protein: CASSLVGGPNEQFF. The CDR3 region has the DNA TGCGCCAGCAGCTTGGTGGGAGGGCCGAATGAGCAGTTCTTC.

Ten or more counts support this clonotype. The CDR3 nucleotides read TGTGCCAGTAGTACGACAGATAGCAATCAGCCCCAGCATTTT. The encoded protein is CASSTTDSNQPQHF. The genes are TRBV19 and TRBJ1-5; possible D gene TRBD1, 5 bases. CDR1 is LNHDA and CDR2 is SQIVND in the germline V gene (reference sequence). The CDR3 extends over 14 amino acids. Trimming removed 4 bases at V and 0 bases at J, with 7 bases between.

This clonotype was counted ten times or more. The chain uses TRBV20-1 and TRBJ1-1; D gene uncertain. CDR1 is DFQATT and CDR2 is SNEGSKA in the germline V gene (reference sequence). This CDR3 is built from 16 residues. The V end lost 6 bases, the J end lost 0 bases, and 20 bases lay between the germline ends. The DNA of the CDR3 is TGCAGTGCCAACCCAACCCGTAAGGGCATGAACACTGAAGCTTTCTTT. It specifies CSANPTRKGMNTEAFF.

This clonotype was observed many times. This chain links TRBV28 with TRBJ2-1, with 13 bases aligning to TRBD2. CDR1 MDHEN and CDR2 SYDVKM come from the germline V gene. The junction had 13 bases not matched to a gene; V was cut back by 6 bases and J by 5 bases. CDR3 size: 18 residues. The CDR3 region has the DNA TGTGCCAGCAGCCCCGCGGGGACTAGCGGGAATCGACACAATGAGCAGTTCTTC. Protein product: CASSPAGTSGNRHNEQFF.

This clonotype was recorded at least ten times. This chain uses TRBV7-9 with TRBJ1-1, with D uncertain. Germline V CDR1 and CDR2: SEHNR, FQNEAQ (reference sequence). The length of the CDR3 is 15 residues. Deletions cut 2 bases from V and 5 bases from J, with 15 bases between. The CDR3 DNA sequence: TGTGCCAGCAGCTTACAACCGGGGAGGCTTACTGAAGCTTTCTTT. Encoded protein: CASSLQPGRLTEAFF.

This clonotype was found a few times. J is TRBJ2-3 and V is TRBV30, with a tentative D call TRBD2 (5 bases). CDR1 GTSNPN and CDR2 SVGIG come from the germline V gene (reference sequence). The CDR3 extends over 15 amino acids. V dropped 0 bases and J dropped 4 bases, with 14 bases sitting between them. This CDR3 is CAWSVRGPRPDTQYF. DNA for the CDR3: TGTGCCTGGAGTGTACGAGGGCCGAGGCCAGATACGCAGTATTTT.

V is TRBV11-2 and J is TRBJ2-1, with 10 bases lining up with TRBD2. CDR3 length: 15 amino acids. The trim removed 5 bases at V and 2 bases at J, leaving 3 bases unmatched. Germline V gene sequence: CDR1 SGHAT, CDR2 FQNNGV. CDR3 DNA: TGTGCCAGCAGCATGACTAGCGGGCCCTACAATGAGCAGTTCTTC. This encodes CASSMTSGPYNEQFF.

This clonotype was detected ten times or more. V gene TRBV19 combines with J gene TRBJ1-2; 11 positions match TRBD1. V shed 5 bases, J shed 0 bases, and the junction held 20 bases outside the gene matches. This CDR3 is 21 amino acids long. The V gene's germline CDR1 is LNHDA and CDR2 SQIVND (reference sequence). CDR3: CASSSRFFLDRGLKPNYGYTF. CDR3 nucleotide sequence: TGTGCCAGTAGTTCCCGTTTCTTCTTGGACAGGGGGCTTAAACCTAACTATGGCTACACCTTC.

This clonotype was recorded at least ten times. This chain uses TRBV20-1 with TRBJ2-7, with D uncertain. Per germline, CDR1 DFQATT and CDR2 SNEGSKA (reference sequence). This CDR3 spans 14 amino acids. V was trimmed by 6 bases and J by 1 base, leaving 16 bases between them. The CDR3: CSARTRVSSYEQYF. The CDR3 DNA sequence: TGCAGTGCACGAACTCGAGTTTCTTCCTACGAGCAGTACTTC.

In this sample, this clonotype turned up many times. The rearrangement links TRBV7-8 to TRBJ2-5; no clear D gene. The CDR3 has 13 residues. CDR1 is SGHVS and CDR2 is FQNEAQ in the germline V gene. V was clipped by 5 bases and J by 2 bases, with 9 bases between them. In nucleotides, the CDR3 is TGTGCCAGCAGCCCATGGAAACAAGAGACCCAGTACTTC. Protein product: CASSPWKQETQYF.

This clonotype was seen a handful of times. J is TRBJ1-5 and V is TRBV6-2 or TRBV6-3; D possibly corresponds to TRBD1 (6 bases). V shed 6 bases and J shed 5 bases, with 17 bases lying between them. The germline V gene encodes CDR1 MNHEY and CDR2 SVGEGT. This CDR3 comprises 15 residues. The CDR3 DNA reads TGTGCCAGCAGCCCTCGGTGGGGGGCACATCAGCCCCAGCATTTT. It is translated as CASSPRWGAHQPQHF.

This clonotype was found many times. V gene TRBV7-2 combines with J gene TRBJ2-3; TRBD2 aligns across 7 bases. The length of the CDR3 is 15 residues. From germline, CDR1 is SGHTA and CDR2 FQGNSA. V dropped 3 bases and J dropped 0; count of bases not matched to a gene: 3. The CDR3 here is CASSFRSGSTDTQYF. CDR3 bases: TGTGCCAGCAGCTTCCGTAGCGGGAGCACAGATACGCAGTATTTT. The whole variable domain, filled in from reference TRBV7-2 and TRBJ2-3, reads GAGVSQSPSNKVTEKGKDVELRCDPISGHTALYWYRQSLGQGLEFLIYFQGNSAPDKSGLPSDRFSAERTGGSVSTLTIQRTQQEDSAVYLCASSFRSGSTDTQYFGPGTRLTVL.

A few counts support this clonotype. V gene TRBV20-1 combines with J gene TRBJ1-1; TRBD1 agrees at 8 bases. Germline V gene lookup returns CDR1 DFQATT and CDR2 SNEGSKA (reference sequence). The CDR3 length is 15 residues. V gave up 3 bases and J gave up 4 bases; unmatched junction bases: 10. CDR3 sequence: CSARAVDRGITEAFF. The CDR3 nucleotides are TGCAGTGCTAGGGCCGTTGACAGGGGAATCACTGAAGCTTTCTTT.

There are many counts of this clonotype. The V call is TRBV15, the J call TRBJ2-1; 10 bases agree with TRBD2. CDR1 and CDR2 (germline): LNHNV, YYDKDF (reference sequence). The trim removed 2 bases at V and 4 bases at J, leaving 8 bases unmatched. This CDR3 has 17 residues. This CDR3 is CATSRSRGTSVYNEQFF. CDR3 coding DNA: TGTGCCACCAGCAGATCGCGAGGGACTAGCGTATACAATGAGCAGTTCTTC.

The chain's CDR3 is CASSQGDRDQETQYF. The CDR3 bases are TGTGCCAGCAGCCAAGGGGACAGGGACCAAGAGACCCAGTACTTC. The chain uses TRBV4-2 and TRBJ2-5; 9 bases fit TRBD1. This CDR3 region has 15 residues. The trim removed 1 base at V and 0 bases at J, leaving 0 bases unmatched. Germline assignment: CDR1 LGHNA and CDR2 YNFKEQ.

Only a few counts were recorded for this clonotype. The chain recombines TRBV5-1 with TRBJ2-7; D call uncertain. Trimming pared 7 bases from V and 1 base from J, leaving 9 bases between. This CDR3 comprises 12 residues. Germline V gives CDR1 SGHRS, CDR2 YFSETQ. CDR3 protein: CASWLVSYEQYF. CDR3 nucleotides: TGCGCCAGCTGGCTTGTATCCTACGAGCAGTACTTC.